This TCR beta chain derives from a study of vaccination and CD4 T cells after COVID-19. Study as a whole: Participants received two doses of either BNT162b2 or mRNA-1273 vaccine. Overlapping spike peptides served as the stimulus for the cells. These peptides came from SARS-CoV-2 and from the common cold coronaviruses HCoV-NL63, HCoV-OC43 and HCoV-229E.

Sequencing of cultured CD4+ T cell DNA used the Oncomine TCR Beta short-read assay. It was from cultured CD4+ T cells that genomic DNA was extracted. Each CDR3 protein gets one entry after TCRdb re-called the PCR reads with MiXCR. This table holds under 6,500 distinct CDR3 sequences, less than 45% found once. The CDR3 sequence is 13 residues long. Germline CDR1 reads DFQATT; CDR2 reads SNEGSKA (reference sequence). Trimming shortened V by 2 bases and J by 2 bases, and 9 bases separated the two germline ends. Study-level results: Post-vaccination, and not before, a median around 86% of reactive clones appeared in convalescent patients.

Specified treatment: roughly 11-day PBMC culture with coronavirus spike peptide pools or control peptides (ViraFEST assay). Note on this clonotype: Antigen: not known.

The chain has TRBV20-1 and TRBJ1-1; D remains unclear. Sequencing input: CD4+ T cells from blood, cultured in vitro. This TCR came from a human donor who had recovered from COVID-19. The CDR3 DNA sequence: TGCAGTGCTAGAATTCAGAGTAACACTGAAGCTTTCTTT. This codes for CSARIQSNTEAFF.